Listed below are T cell receptor beta chains from one sample, sequenced in a study of blood T cell repertoires in COVID-19. This table comes from immunoSEQ multiplex PCR, and its TCRdb copy is limited to in-frame clones, with some not included. The sample lists 200,000 to 250,000 clones, 80% occurring once. The sequenced material came from PBMCs or T cells enriched from blood (not recorded which). The receptors come from a middle-aged woman with acute COVID-19. Both conserved end residues are part of each CDR3. D genes are given only for firm matches. Where a row states a size, it is once, few, many or the class of an expanded clone; other rows omit it.

CDR3 DNA	CDR3 protein	J gene	clone size	V gene	D gene
TGTGCCAGCAGCTTAGGGCCTAGCGGCCCAATTGGAGACTACGAGCAGTACTTC	CASSLGPSGPIGDYEQYF	TRBJ2-7	-	TRBV7-3	TRBD2
TGTGCCAGCAGTTTACCAGGGGCCAGGTGGACGTTTAATTCACCCCTCCACTTT	CASSLPGARWTFNSPLHF	TRBJ1-6	-	TRBV28	-
TGTGCCAGCAGCTTAAATGGGGGCCAACGGGGTGAGCAGTTCTTC	CASSLNGGQRGEQFF	TRBJ2-1	-	TRBV7-3	-
TGTGCCAGCAGCTTGGAGGCTAGACCCCACGATACGCAGTATTTT	CASSLEARPHDTQYF	TRBJ2-3	-	TRBV5-5	-
TGCGCCAGCAGCAGGGACAGCCTTAATTCACCCCTCCACTTT	CASSRDSLNSPLHF	TRBJ1-6	few	TRBV5-1	TRBD1
TGTGCCAGCAGCCAGGTCAGGGGGCGGACTGAAGCTTTCTTT	CASSQVRGRTEAFF	TRBJ1-1	-	TRBV2	TRBD1
TGCAGTGCTAGTACAACAGGGGGCGGTCAGCCCCAGCATTTT	CSASTTGGGQPQHF	TRBJ1-5	-	TRBV20-1	TRBD1
TGTGCCAGCAGTTACTCCGGGGAAGCCTCTGGAAACACCATATATTTT	CASSYSGEASGNTIYF	TRBJ1-3	-	TRBV6-5	-
TGTGCCAGCACGTCGGACAGCCAAGAGACCCAGTACTTC	CASTSDSQETQYF	TRBJ2-5	-	TRBV5-4	-
TGTGCCAGCTCACCGTTTTCGGAAGAGACCCAGTACTTC	CASSPFSEETQYF	TRBJ2-5	-	TRBV18	-
TGTGCCAGCATCAGCGGGCCCGGCGAGCAGTACTTC	CASISGPGEQYF	TRBJ2-7	-	TRBV28	-
TGTGCCAGCAGCACAGACCAATTCGTTGAAAAACTGTTTTTT	CASSTDQFVEKLFF	TRBJ1-4	-	TRBV28	-
TGCGCCAGCAGCTCGACAGGGGAAAATGAAAAACTGTTTTTT	CASSSTGENEKLFF	TRBJ1-4	-	TRBV5-1	TRBD1
TGCGCCAGCAGCCAGTCGCCCGACTTTTCTGGAAACACCATATATTTT	CASSQSPDFSGNTIYF	TRBJ1-3	few	TRBV4-3	-
TGTGCCATACGACAGGGTTGGTTGTCTGAAGCTTTCTTT	CAIRQGWLSEAFF	TRBJ1-1	-	TRBV12-3/TRBV12-4	TRBD1
TGCGCCAGCAGTGAGTCTCGTCACGGAGCCCACGAGCAGTACTTC	CASSESRHGAHEQYF	TRBJ2-7	few	TRBV10-1	-
TGCAGCGTGGAAGGAGGGGGCGGAAAGACCCAGTACTTC	CSVEGGGGKTQYF	TRBJ2-5	-	TRBV29-1	-
TGTGCCAGCAGCCCCGCCGGGGTTACTGAAGCTTTCTTT	CASSPAGVTEAFF	TRBJ1-1	-	TRBV7-6	-
TGTGCCAGCAGCTTCAACCCCAGGACTAGCGGGACCTACGAGCAGTACTTC	CASSFNPRTSGTYEQYF	TRBJ2-7	-	TRBV28	TRBD2
TGTGCCAGCAGCTTAGAACAGAACACCGGGGAGCTGTTTTTT	CASSLEQNTGELFF	TRBJ2-2	many	TRBV11-2	-
TGTGCCAGCAGCTTAAGGGTCAGGGAACAGAACTATGGCTACACCTTC	CASSLRVREQNYGYTF	TRBJ1-2	-	TRBV7-3	-
TGTGCCAGCAGTTACTCTGGACAGGGGGTAAATGAGCAGTTCTTC	CASSYSGQGVNEQFF	TRBJ2-1	-	TRBV6-5	TRBD1
TGCGCCAGCAGCTTGGGGTTTCAGGGGGCCCTGAACACTGAAGCTTTCTTT	CASSLGFQGALNTEAFF	TRBJ1-1	-	TRBV5-1	TRBD1
TGTGCCAGTAGTACCCACGCGACAGGGGCTGGAAACACCATATATTTT	CASSTHATGAGNTIYF	TRBJ1-3	-	TRBV19	TRBD1
TGTGCCAGCAGTCCCGAAGGCTGGACAGGGCCGGAGAACACTGAAGCTTTCTTT	CASSPEGWTGPENTEAFF	TRBJ1-1	-	TRBV13	TRBD1
TGTGCCAGCAGTTCCCTGGGGACTAGGCCCCAGCATTTT	CASSSLGTRPQHF	TRBJ1-5	-	TRBV28	-
TGTGCCTGGAGTCGCCGAGGACTTAATTCACCCCTCCACTTT	CAWSRRGLNSPLHF	TRBJ1-6	-	TRBV30	-
TGTGCCAGCAGTCCTGGGGGCGGCTACGAGCAGTACTTC	CASSPGGGYEQYF	TRBJ2-7	-	TRBV27	-
TGTGCCAGCAGCTTGGCGGACAGCAGCAATCAGCCCCAGCATTTT	CASSLADSSNQPQHF	TRBJ1-5	few	TRBV5-5	-
TGTGCCAGCAGTTTAGGCGGGGACTCCTATAATTCACCCCTCCACTTT	CASSLGGDSYNSPLHF	TRBJ1-6	-	TRBV28	-
TGTGCCAGCAGTGAAAGTAAGACAGGGGCTAGTAGGTACGAGCAGTACTTC	CASSESKTGASRYEQYF	TRBJ2-7	-	TRBV25-1	TRBD1
TGTGCCAGCAGCTCTTGGAGGGGAACAGATACGCAGTATTTT	CASSSWRGTDTQYF	TRBJ2-3	-	TRBV5-5	-
TGCAGTGCTAGTCTAGGGAGCACTGAAGCTTTCTTT	CSASLGSTEAFF	TRBJ1-1	-	TRBV20-1	-
TGTGCCAGCAACTTAAACACAGATGAAAAACTGTTTTTT	CASNLNTDEKLFF	TRBJ1-4	-	TRBV7-9	-
TGTGCCAGCAGCTTAAGCAGGGGTGACTCACCCCTCCACTTT	CASSLSRGDSPLHF	TRBJ1-6	-	TRBV7-9	-
TGTGCCATCAGTGAGTCCCTTCCGGGGGGTAGTAATGAAAAACTGTTTTTT	CAISESLPGGSNEKLFF	TRBJ1-4	-	TRBV10-3	-
TGTGCCAGCAGCCAAATTCGCGGGAGGGCCTCAAATGAGCAGTTCTTC	CASSQIRGRASNEQFF	TRBJ2-1	-	TRBV14	TRBD2
TGTGCCAGCAGCCCGGGGGGCAGCTACTACGAGCAGTACTTC	CASSPGGSYYEQYF	TRBJ2-7	-	TRBV16	-
TGTGCCAGCAGTCGGTCGGAGACCCAGTACTTC	CASSRSETQYF	TRBJ2-5	-	TRBV28	-
TGTGCCAGCAGCCAAGATTTGAGGGGGTCTCAGCCCCAGCATTTT	CASSQDLRGSQPQHF	TRBJ1-5	-	TRBV4-2	-
TGCGCCAGCAGTATGACAGTCACTGAAGCTTTCTTT	CASSMTVTEAFF	TRBJ1-1	-	TRBV10-2	-
TGCGCCAGCAGCGGAACGGGACAGGGTGGTGAAAAACTGTTTTTT	CASSGTGQGGEKLFF	TRBJ1-4	-	TRBV5-1	TRBD1
TGTGCCAGCAGTTACCCTCAAAGCTTCACCGGGACAGGAGCTTTCTTT	CASSYPQSFTGTGAFF	TRBJ1-1	-	TRBV6-2/TRBV6-3	TRBD1
TGTGCCAGCAGCTACAGGGGGGACGAGCAGTACTTC	CASSYRGDEQYF	TRBJ2-7	few	TRBV11-2	TRBD1
TGTGCCAGCACCCAAGCGACAGGGAGCAATCAGCCCCAGCATTTT	CASTQATGSNQPQHF	TRBJ1-5	-	TRBV28	TRBD1
TGTGCCAGCAGACCTGAGACAGGGGGTCGCGAAAAACTGTTTTTT	CASRPETGGREKLFF	TRBJ1-4	-	TRBV2	TRBD1
TGTGCCAGTAGTAGGGACAGAAGGAACACTGAAGCTTTCTTT	CASSRDRRNTEAFF	TRBJ1-1	-	TRBV19	TRBD1